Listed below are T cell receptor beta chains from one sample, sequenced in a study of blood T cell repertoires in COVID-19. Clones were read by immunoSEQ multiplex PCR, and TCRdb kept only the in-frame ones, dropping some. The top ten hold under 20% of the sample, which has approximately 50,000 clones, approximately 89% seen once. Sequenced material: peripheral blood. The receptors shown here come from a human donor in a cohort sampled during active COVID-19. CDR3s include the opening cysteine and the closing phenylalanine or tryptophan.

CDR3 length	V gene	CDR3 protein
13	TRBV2	CANSSQGSGEQFF
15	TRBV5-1	CASSSTSGSVRELFF
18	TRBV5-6	CASSLLGLTDYSNQPQHF
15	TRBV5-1	CASSFDKTNTGELFF
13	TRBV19	CASSMKRDSPLHF
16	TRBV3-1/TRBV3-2	CASSPTRQGGSYEQYF
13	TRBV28	CASSFGTVNGYTF
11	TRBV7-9	CASRRGHEQFF
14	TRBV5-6	CASNTNAGGGEQCF
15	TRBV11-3	CASSLDRVRGYEQYF
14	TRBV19	CASRGEDRNSPLHF
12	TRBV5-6	CASSQTRNEQFF
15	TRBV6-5	CASMFSTGNTGELFF
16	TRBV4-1	CASSQDQGRLDSPLHF
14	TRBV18	CASSPKAGDNEQFF
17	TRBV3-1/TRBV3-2	CASSQDRGTTWNTEAFF
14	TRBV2	CASSRQGIGQPQHF
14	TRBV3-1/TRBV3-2	CASSRDRDSQPQHF
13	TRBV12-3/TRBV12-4	CASSWDRDTEAFF
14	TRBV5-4	CASSLKGTTETQYF
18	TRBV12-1	CASSSCGGQWTKQETQYF
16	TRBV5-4	CASSNSQGHSGNTIYF
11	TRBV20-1	CSARGTVGYTF
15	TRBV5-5	CASSYRDATNEKLFF
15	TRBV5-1	CASSLFLGSQETQYF
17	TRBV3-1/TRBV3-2	CASSQDTYSSGANVLTF
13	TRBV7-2	CASSLVAPDTQYF
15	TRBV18	CASSPPTSGGYEQYF
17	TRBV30	CAWSVRTSGVNTGELFF
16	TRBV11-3	CASSSSGQDPPRTQYF
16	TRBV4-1	CASSPPGQGINTEAFF
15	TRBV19	CASKLGGTGQETQYF
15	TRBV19	CASTNRATTNEKLFF
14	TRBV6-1	CASSSAGFSTEAFF
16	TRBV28	CASSLRRGRPQETQYF
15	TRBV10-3	CAISGFGQGNYGYTF
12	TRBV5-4	CASSFSTGELFF
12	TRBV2	CAIRAQGETQYF
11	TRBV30	CAWSDQETQYF
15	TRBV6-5	CASSYIGRRGHGYTF
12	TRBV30	CASKLTGHGYTF
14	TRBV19	CASSPGLRTDTQYF
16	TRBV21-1	CASSNYRPTGSYEQYF
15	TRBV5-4	CASSPQQGLGTEAFF
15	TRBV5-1	CASSSGGANTGELFF
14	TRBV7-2	CASTQGLNLYGYTF
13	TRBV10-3	CATRDSLNTEAFF
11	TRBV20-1	CSAILNTEAFF
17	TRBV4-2	CASSQDWLAGGNNEQFF
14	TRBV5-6	CASSSSGGRGEQFF